Listed below are T cell receptor beta chains from one sample, sequenced in a study of regulatory T cells in long-lasting Graves disease. TCRdb reanalysed the multiplex PCR reads using MiXCR and keeps one entry per CDR3 protein. The data show more than 300,000 distinct CDR3 sequences, 15% to 20% seen once. These data are also associated with another study on T cells in Graves' hyperthyroidism and ophthalmopathy.

The starting material was peripheral blood mononuclear cells (PBMCs), obtained at new diagnosis, from a patient treated with antithyroid drugs. These receptor sequences come from a woman under 30 with Graves disease. Each CDR3 is given with its conserved first and last residue.

cdr3_aa v_call cdr3_length
CASSLSGGYQPQHF TRBV27 14
CASTKGPSNQPQHF TRBV28 14
CASSKGPSYEQYF TRBV19 13
CSAKRGNTGELFF TRBV20-1 13
CATSDPGQTKETQYF TRBV24-1 15
CASSITAGLGGTYNEQFF TRBV19 18
CASSLVAGRPDTQYF TRBV7-2 15
CASSFRGSGANVLTF TRBV6-2/TRBV6-3 15
CASSETGTRVYEQYF TRBV28 15
CASSGAGTAYGYTF TRBV5-6 14
CASSPAANYGYTF TRBV3-1 13
CATSDIPKGTEQFF TRBV24-1 14
CASSVQGQGGDEQFF TRBV2 15
CASSPTGTSGFYNEQFF TRBV5-4 17
CASSGGTGGGQPQHF TRBV2 15
CASSERTGVYGYTF TRBV6-2/TRBV6-3 14
CASSQISVSGTEAFF TRBV5-1 15
CAWSAGLGTGELFF TRBV30 14
CAWSGGRKNTEAFF TRBV30 14
CASSWGNKGEQYF TRBV7-3 13
CASSSHQKQETQYF TRBV6-1 14
CASSTRDRGRRQYF TRBV28 14
CASGQGLLLAEAFF TRBV6-2/TRBV6-3 14
CASSPGTSGNQETQYF TRBV6-1 16
CASRTSTDTQYF TRBV27 12
CSARVVVAGETQYF TRBV20-1 14
CASSPRSQEDEQFF TRBV27 14
CASSMWEHSNQPQHF TRBV6-1 15
CSASLRSGYTEAFF TRBV20-1 14
CSAVLETGGQPQHF TRBV20-1 14
CASNQARGAYEQYF TRBV6-1 14
CASSPDRGGYTF TRBV11-2 12
CASSPPQVQTQYF TRBV18 13
CASNPRGILSTDTQYF TRBV6-2/TRBV6-3 16
CASSLGVTGSHNEQFF TRBV7-3 16
CASSTISSGRVKTQYF TRBV6-2/TRBV6-3 16
CASREDYSYNEQFF TRBV27 14
CASSYLADPPEKLFF TRBV6-2/TRBV6-3 15
CASSVGTSVLEQYF TRBV9 14
CASSEEVGGPHNEQFF TRBV6-1 16
CASSRGGGFGRDERFF TRBV14 16